This TCR beta chain was obtained from a study of identifying expanded T cells in peripheral blood. Notes on the study in general: Over two and four weeks, about 15 and 19 clones changed, versus around 1.1 between replicates. Clone count variance between roughly 2-week samples rose with total template count.

The CDR3 has 14 amino acids. Germline-derived CDR1 and CDR2 are WSHSY and SAAADI. The V gene end was trimmed by 8 bases and the J gene end by 11 bases; junction bases not matched to a gene: 14. During the collection period, no donor immune events like infections were recorded. TCRdb's copy holds only in-frame clones and misses some; the assay was immunoSEQ multiplex PCR. Among approximately 100,000 clones listed, around 89% were seen once. Remarks on this clone: What it binds is not known.

The sample was blood. The sequence was obtained from a person aged 18 to 75 in good health. This sequence joins TRBV10-2 and TRBJ2-1; 8 bases align to TRBD2. CDR3 loop: CASSPSGPGLQQFF. The CDR3 DNA reads TGCGCCAGCTCCCCTAGCGGGCCGGGCCTACAGCAGTTCTTC.